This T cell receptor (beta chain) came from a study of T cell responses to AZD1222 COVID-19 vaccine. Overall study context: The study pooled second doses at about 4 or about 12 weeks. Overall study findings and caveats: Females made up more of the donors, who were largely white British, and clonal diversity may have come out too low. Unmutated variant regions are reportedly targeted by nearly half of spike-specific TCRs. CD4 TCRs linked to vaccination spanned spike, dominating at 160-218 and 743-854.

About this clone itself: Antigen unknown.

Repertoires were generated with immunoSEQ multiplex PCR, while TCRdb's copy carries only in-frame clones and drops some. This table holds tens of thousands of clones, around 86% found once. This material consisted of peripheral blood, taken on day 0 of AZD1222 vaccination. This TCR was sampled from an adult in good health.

CDR3 amino acids: CASSVDLGVHTDTQYF. CDR3 DNA: TGTGCCAGCAGCGTAGACTTGGGGGTCCACACAGATACGCAGTATTTT. The genes are TRBV9 and TRBJ2-3; either TRBD1 or TRBD2 may supply D (5 bases each). The CDR3 covers 16 residues. Trimming left V 0 bases short and J 2 bases short, with 13 bases between. Per germline, CDR1 SGDLS and CDR2 YYNGEE. The variable domain in full, with the rest retrieved from reference TRBV9 and TRBJ2-3, is DSGVTQTPKHLITATGQRVTLRCSPRSGDLSVYWYQQSLDQGLQFLIQYYNGEERAKGNILERFSAQQFPDLHSELNLSSLELGDSALYFCASSVDLGVHTDTQYFGPGTRLTVL.